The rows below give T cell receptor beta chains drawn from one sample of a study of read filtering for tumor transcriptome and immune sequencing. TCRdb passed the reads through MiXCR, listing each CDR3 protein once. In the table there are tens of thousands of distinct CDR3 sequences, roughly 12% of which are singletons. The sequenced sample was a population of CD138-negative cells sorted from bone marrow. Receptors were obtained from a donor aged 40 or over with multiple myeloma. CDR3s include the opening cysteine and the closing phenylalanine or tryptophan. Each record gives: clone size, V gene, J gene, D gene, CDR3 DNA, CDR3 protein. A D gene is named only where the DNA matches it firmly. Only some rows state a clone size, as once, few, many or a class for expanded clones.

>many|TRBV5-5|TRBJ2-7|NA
TGTGCCAGCACCTTCTCTATGGGGGCCTACGAGCAGTACTTC
CASTFSMGAYEQYF
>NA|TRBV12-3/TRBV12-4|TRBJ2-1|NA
TGTGCCGGCGGTAGAGGCGGCTCCTACAATGAGCAGATCTTC
CAGGRGGSYNEQIF
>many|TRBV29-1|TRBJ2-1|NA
TGCAGCGTTGAGAAATTTGGGGTAGGACAGTTCTTC
CSVEKFGVGQFF
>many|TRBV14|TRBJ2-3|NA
TGTGCCAGCAGCCAAGATCCACTGGGGACCTCCTGGAGGGGAGATACGCAGTATTTT
CASSQDPLGTSWRGDTQYF
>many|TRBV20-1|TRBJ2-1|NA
TGCAGTATCCGGGACTCCTCCTACAATGAGCAGTTCTTC
CSIRDSSYNEQFF
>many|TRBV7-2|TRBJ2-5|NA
TGTGCCAGCAACGCCGGATGGGAGACCCAGTACTTC
CASNAGWETQYF
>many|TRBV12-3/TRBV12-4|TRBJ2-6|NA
TGTGCCAGCAGTCAGCGGAGTTTGGGGGCTGGGGCCAACGTCCTGACTTTC
CASSQRSLGAGANVLTF
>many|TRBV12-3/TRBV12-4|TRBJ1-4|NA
TGTGCCAGCAGTTTTTCCAGGCTGGGAACTAATGAAAAACTGTTTTTT
CASSFSRLGTNEKLFF
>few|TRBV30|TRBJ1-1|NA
TGTGCCTGGAGCTGGGAGGGAGAAGCTTTCTTT
CAWSWEGEAFF
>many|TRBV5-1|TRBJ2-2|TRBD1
TGCGCCAGCAGCTTGGCCGGGACAGGGGCGGCCGGGGAGCTGTTTTTT
CASSLAGTGAAGELFF
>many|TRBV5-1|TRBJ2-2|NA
TGCGCCAGCAGCTTGACGGTGCGAGGCACCGGGGAGCTGTTTTTT
CASSLTVRGTGELFF
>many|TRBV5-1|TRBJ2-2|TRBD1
TGCGCCAGCATTCCCCCGGGACAGGGCGCCGGGGAGCTGTTTTTT
CASIPPGQGAGELFF
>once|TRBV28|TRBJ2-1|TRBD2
TGTGCCAGAGCAAGCCTGGCGGGAGGGATCAATGAGCAGTTCTTC
CARASLAGGINEQFF
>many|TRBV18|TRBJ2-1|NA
TGTGCCAGCTCCCCCCGGGATCACAATGAGCAGTTCTTC
CASSPRDHNEQFF
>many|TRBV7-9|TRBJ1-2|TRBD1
TGTGCCAGCAGCCCGGACAGGAACTCCTATGGCTACACCTTC
CASSPDRNSYGYTF
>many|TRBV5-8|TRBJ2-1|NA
TGTGCCAGCAGTGCCAATGAGCAGTTCTTC
CASSANEQFF
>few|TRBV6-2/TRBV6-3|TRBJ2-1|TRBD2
TGTGCCAGCAGGGTGGCGGGAGGGCCGCACAATGAGCAGTTCTTC
CASRVAGGPHNEQFF
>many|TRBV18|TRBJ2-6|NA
TGTGCCAGCTCACCGTTTTCCTACTCTGGGGCCAACGTCCTGACTTTC
CASSPFSYSGANVLTF
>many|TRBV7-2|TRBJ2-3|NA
TGTGCCAGCAGCTTAACACATGTTGAGGCAGATACGCAGTATTTT
CASSLTHVEADTQYF
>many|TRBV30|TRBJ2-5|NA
TGTGCCTGGAGTGTGCGAGTCCGAGAGACCCAGTACTTC
CAWSVRVRETQYF
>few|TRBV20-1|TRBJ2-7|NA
TGCAGTGGACAGGACGAAATCTACGAGCAGTACTTC
CSGQDEIYEQYF
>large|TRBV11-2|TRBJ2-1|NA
TGTGCCAGCAGCCCTCTAGCGAATGAGCAGTTCTTC
CASSPLANEQFF
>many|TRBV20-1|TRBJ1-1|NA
TGCAGTGCTAGTGAGGGGGACACTGAAGCTTTCTTT
CSASEGDTEAFF
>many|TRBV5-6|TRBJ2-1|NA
TGTGCCAGCAGCCAATTAAATGAGCAGTTCTTC
CASSQLNEQFF
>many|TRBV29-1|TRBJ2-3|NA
TGCAGCGTTGATACGGGGCAAGATACGCAGTATTTT
CSVDTGQDTQYF